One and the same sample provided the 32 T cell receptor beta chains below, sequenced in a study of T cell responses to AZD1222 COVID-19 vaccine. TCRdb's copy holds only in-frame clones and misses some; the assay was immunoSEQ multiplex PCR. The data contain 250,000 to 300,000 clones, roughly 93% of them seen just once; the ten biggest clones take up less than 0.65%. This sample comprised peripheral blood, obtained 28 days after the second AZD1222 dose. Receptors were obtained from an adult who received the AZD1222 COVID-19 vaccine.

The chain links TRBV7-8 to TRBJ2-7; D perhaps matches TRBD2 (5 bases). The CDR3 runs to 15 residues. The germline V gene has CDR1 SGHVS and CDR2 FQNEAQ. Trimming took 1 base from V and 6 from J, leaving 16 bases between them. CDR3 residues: CASSLDLGRGSEQYF. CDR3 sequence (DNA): TGTGCCAGCAGCTTAGATCTGGGCCGGGGAAGCGAGCAGTACTTC.

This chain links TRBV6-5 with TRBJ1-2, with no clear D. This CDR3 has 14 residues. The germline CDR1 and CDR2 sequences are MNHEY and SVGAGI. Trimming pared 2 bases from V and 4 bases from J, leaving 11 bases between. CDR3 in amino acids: CASSYKRVFYGYTF. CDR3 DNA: TGTGCCAGCAGTTACAAACGGGTGTTCTATGGCTACACCTTC.

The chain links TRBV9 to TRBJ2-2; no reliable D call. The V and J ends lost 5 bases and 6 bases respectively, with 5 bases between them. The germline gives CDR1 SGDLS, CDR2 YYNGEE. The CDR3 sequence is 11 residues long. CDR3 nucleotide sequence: TGTGCCAGCAGTAAATCCGGGGAGCTGTTTTTT. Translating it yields CASSKSGELFF. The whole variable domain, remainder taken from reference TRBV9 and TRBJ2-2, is DSGVTQTPKHLITATGQRVTLRCSPRSGDLSVYWYQQSLDQGLQFLIQYYNGEERAKGNILERFSAQQFPDLHSELNLSSLELGDSALYFCASSKSGELFFGEGSRLTVL.

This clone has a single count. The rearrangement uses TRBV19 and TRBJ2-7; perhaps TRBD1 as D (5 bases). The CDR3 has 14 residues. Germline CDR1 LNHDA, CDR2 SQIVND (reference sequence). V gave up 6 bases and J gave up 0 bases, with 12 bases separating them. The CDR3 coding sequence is TGTGCCAGTAGGGACATGGGGCCCTCCTACGAGCAGTACTTC. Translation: CASRDMGPSYEQYF.

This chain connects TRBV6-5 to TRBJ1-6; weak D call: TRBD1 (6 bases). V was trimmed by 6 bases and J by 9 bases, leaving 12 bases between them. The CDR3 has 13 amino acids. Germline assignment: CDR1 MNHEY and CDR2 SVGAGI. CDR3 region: CASRQGVSSPLHF. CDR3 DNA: TGTGCCAGCAGACAGGGAGTAAGTTCACCCCTCCACTTT.

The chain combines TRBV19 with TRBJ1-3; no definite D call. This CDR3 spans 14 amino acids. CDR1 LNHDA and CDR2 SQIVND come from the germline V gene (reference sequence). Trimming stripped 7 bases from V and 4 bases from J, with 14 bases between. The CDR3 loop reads CASTNGGFGNTIYF. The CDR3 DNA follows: TGTGCCAGTACCAACGGTGGATTCGGAAACACCATATATTTT.

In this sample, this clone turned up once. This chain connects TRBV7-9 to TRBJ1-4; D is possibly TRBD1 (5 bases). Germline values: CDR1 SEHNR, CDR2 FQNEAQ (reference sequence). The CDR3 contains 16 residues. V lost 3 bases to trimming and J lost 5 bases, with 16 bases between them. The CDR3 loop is CASSLGERGANEKLFF. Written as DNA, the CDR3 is TGTGCCAGCAGCTTGGGGGAGCGGGGTGCCAATGAAAAACTGTTTTTT.

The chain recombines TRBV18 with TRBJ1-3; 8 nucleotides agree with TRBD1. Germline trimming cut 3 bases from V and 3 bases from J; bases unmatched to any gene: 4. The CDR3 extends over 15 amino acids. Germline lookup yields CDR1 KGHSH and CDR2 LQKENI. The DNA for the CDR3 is TGTGCCAGCTCACCTCCAGGGGGCTTTGGAAACACCATATATTTT. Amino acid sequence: CASSPPGGFGNTIYF.

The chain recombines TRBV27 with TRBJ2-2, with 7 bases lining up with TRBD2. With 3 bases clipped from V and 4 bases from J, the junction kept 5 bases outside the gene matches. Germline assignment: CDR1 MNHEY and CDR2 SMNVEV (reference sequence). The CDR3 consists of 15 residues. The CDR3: CASSLGGTGTGELFF. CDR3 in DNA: TGTGCCAGCAGTTTGGGAGGGACTGGCACCGGGGAGCTGTTTTTT.

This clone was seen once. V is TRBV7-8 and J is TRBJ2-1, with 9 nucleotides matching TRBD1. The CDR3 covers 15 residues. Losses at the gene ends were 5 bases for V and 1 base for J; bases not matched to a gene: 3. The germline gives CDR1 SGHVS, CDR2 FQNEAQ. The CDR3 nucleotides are TGTGCCAGCAGCCGAGACAGGGGGTCCTACAATGAGCAGTTCTTC. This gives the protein CASSRDRGSYNEQFF.

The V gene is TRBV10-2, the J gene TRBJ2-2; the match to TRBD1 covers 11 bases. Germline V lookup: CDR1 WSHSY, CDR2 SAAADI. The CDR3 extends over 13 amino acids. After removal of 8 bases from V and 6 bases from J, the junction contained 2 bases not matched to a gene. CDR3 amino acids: CASGQGAAGELFF. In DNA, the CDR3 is TGCGCCAGCGGACAGGGGGCCGCCGGGGAGCTGTTTTTT.

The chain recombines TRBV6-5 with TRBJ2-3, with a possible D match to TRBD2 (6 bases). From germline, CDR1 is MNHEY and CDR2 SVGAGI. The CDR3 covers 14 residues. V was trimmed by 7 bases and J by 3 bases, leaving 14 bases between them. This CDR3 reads CASNPGVGTDTQYF. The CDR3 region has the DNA TGTGCCAGCAACCCGGGGGTCGGGACAGATACGCAGTATTTT.

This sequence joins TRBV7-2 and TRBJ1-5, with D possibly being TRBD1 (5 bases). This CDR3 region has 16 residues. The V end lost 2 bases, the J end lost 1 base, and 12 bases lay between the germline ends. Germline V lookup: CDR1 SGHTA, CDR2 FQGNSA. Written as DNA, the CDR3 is TGTGCCAGCAGCTTAAATTCCCCAGGGAGCAATCAGCCCCAGCATTTT. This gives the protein CASSLNSPGSNQPQHF.

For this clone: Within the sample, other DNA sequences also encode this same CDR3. Written as DNA, the CDR3 is TGTGCCAGCTCGCCCACCGGGGAGCTGTTTTTT. Translating gives CASSPTGELFF. The V gene is TRBV18, the J gene TRBJ2-2; D unclear. The V gene lost 6 bases and the J gene lost 4 bases, with 3 bases spanning the gap. Germline V gene data show CDR1 as KGHSH and CDR2 as LQKENI. The CDR3 is 11 residues long.

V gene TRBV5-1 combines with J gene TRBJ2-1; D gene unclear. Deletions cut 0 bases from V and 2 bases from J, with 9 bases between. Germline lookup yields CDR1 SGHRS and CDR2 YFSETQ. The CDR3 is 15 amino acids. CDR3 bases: TGCGCCAGCAGCTTGGCTTCCGCCACCTACAATGAGCAGTTCTTC. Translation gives CASSLASATYNEQFF.

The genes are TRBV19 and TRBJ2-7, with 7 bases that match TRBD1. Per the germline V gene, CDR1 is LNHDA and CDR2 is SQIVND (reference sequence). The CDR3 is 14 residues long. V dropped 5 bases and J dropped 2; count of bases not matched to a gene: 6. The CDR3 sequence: CASSGQGVPYEQYF. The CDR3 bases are TGTGCCAGTAGTGGGCAGGGGGTCCCCTACGAGCAGTACTTC.

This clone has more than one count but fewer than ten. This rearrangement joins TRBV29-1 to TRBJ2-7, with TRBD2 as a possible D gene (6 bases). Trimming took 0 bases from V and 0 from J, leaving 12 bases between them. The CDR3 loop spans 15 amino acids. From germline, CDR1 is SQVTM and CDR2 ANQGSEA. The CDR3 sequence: CSVEDLNGSSYEQYF. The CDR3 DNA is TGCAGCGTTGAAGATCTTAACGGGAGCTCCTACGAGCAGTACTTC.

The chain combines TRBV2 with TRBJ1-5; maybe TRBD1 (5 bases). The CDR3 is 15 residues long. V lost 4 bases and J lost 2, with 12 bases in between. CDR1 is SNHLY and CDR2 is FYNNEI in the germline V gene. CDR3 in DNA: TGTGCCAGCAGTGTTAGCAGGGTGGGCAATCAGCCCCAGCATTTT. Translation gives CASSVSRVGNQPQHF.

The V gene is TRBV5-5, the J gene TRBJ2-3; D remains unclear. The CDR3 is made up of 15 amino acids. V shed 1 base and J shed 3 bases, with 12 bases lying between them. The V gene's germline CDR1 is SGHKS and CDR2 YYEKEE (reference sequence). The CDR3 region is CASSLSGVSTDTQYF. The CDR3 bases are TGTGCCAGCAGCTTGAGTGGAGTCAGTACAGATACGCAGTATTTT.

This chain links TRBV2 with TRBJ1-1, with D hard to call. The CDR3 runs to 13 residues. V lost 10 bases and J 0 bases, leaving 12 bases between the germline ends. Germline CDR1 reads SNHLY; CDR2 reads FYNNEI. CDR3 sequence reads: CATRLGMNTEAFF. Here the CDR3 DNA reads TGTGCCACCCGCCTTGGTATGAACACTGAAGCTTTCTTT.

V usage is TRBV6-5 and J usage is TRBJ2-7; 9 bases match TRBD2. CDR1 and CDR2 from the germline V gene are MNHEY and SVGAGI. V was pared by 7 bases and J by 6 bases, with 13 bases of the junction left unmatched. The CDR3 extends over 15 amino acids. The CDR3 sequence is CASTIRAGGQGEQYF. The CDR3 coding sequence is TGTGCCAGCACCATTAGAGCGGGAGGCCAAGGCGAGCAGTACTTC.

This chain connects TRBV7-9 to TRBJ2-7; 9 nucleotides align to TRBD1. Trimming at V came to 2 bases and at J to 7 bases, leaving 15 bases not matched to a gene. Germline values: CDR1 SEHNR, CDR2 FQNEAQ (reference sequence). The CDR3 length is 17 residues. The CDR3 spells CASSLIGWGTGKDEQYF. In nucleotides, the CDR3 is TGTGCCAGCAGCTTAATTGGATGGGGGACAGGGAAAGATGAGCAGTACTTC.

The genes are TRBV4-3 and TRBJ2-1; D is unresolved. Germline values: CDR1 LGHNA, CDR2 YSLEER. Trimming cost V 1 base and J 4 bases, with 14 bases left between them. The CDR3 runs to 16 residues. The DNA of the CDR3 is TGCGCCAGCAGCCAAGGTCCTGCAAGCGCTTACAATGAGCAGTTCTTC. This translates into CASSQGPASAYNEQFF.

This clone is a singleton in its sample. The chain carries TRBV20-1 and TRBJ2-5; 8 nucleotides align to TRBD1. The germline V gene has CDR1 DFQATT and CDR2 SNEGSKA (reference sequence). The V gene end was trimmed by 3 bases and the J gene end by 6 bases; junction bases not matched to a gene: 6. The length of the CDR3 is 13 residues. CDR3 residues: CSASIGDRKTQYF. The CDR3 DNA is TGCAGTGCTAGTATTGGGGACAGGAAGACCCAGTACTTC.

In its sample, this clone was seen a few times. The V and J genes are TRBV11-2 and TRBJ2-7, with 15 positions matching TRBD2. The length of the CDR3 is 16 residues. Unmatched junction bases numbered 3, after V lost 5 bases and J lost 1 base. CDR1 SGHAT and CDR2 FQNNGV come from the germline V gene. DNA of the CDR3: TGTGCCAGCAGCCGGACTAGCGGGAGGGGGTCCTACGAGCAGTACTTC. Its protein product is CASSRTSGRGSYEQYF.

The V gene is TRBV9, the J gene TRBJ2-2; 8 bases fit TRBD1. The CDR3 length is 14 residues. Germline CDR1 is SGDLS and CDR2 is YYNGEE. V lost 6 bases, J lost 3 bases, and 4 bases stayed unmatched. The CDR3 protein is CASTGTGDTGELFF. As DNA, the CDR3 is TGTGCCAGCACCGGGACAGGTGACACCGGGGAGCTGTTTTTT.

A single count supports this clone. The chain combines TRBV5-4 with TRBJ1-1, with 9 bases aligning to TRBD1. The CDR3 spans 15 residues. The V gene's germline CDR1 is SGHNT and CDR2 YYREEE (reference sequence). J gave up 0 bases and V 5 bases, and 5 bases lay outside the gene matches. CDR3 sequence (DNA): TGTGCCAGCAGTACAGGGGGCGTGATGAACACTGAAGCTTTCTTT. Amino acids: CASSTGGVMNTEAFF.

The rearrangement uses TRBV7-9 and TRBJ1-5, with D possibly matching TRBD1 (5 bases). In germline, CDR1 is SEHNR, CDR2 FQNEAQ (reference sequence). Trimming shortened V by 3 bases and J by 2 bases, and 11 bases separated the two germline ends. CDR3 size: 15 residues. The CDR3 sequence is CASSLGLGGNQPQHF. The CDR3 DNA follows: TGTGCCAGCAGCTTGGGGCTCGGTGGCAATCAGCCCCAGCATTTT.

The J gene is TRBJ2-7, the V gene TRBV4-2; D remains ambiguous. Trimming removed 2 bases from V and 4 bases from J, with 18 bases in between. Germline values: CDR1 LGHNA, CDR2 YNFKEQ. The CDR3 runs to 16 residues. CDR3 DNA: TGTGCCAGCAGCCAAAGTCAATCCGGGCTGGGGTACGAGCAGTACTTC. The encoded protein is CASSQSQSGLGYEQYF.

DNA of the CDR3: TGTGCCAGCAGTTTAGCAGGGGTATACGAGCAGTACTTC. Translating gives CASSLAGVYEQYF. The chain is built from TRBV28 and TRBJ2-7, with a tentative D call TRBD1 (6 bases). The CDR3 extends over 13 amino acids. The V and J ends lost 2 bases and 4 bases respectively, with 9 bases between them. The germline gives CDR1 MDHEN, CDR2 SYDVKM.

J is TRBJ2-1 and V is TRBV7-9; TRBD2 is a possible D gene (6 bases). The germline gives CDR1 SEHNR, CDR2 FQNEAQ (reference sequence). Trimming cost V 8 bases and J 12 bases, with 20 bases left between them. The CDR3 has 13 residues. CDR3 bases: TGTGCCAGCCGGCGGGACCCGAATCTTATGCAGTTCTTC. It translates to CASRRDPNLMQFF. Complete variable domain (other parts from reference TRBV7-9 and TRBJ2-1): DTGVSQNPRHKITKRGQNVTFRCDPISEHNRLYWYRQTLGQGPEFLTYFQNEAQLEKSRLLSDRFSAERPKGSFSTLEIQRTEQGDSAMYLCASRRDPNLMQFFGPGTRLTVL.

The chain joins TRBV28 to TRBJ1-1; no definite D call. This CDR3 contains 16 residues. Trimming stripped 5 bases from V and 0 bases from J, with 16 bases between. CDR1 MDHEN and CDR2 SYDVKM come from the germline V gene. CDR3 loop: CASSLPAAGLNTEAFF. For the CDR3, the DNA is TGTGCCAGCAGTCTCCCGGCTGCGGGGTTGAACACTGAAGCTTTCTTT.